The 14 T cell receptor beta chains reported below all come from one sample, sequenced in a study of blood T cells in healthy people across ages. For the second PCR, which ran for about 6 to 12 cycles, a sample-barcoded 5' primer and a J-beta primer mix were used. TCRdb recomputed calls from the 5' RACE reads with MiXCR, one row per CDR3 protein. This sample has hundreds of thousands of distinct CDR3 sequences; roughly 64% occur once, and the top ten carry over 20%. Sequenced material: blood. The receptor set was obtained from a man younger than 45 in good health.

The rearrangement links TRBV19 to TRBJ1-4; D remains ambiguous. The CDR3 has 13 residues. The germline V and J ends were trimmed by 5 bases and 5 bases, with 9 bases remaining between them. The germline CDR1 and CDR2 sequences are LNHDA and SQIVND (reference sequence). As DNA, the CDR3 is TGTGCCAGTAGTGCCCCCGGAAATGAAAAACTGTTTTTT. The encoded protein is CASSAPGNEKLFF.

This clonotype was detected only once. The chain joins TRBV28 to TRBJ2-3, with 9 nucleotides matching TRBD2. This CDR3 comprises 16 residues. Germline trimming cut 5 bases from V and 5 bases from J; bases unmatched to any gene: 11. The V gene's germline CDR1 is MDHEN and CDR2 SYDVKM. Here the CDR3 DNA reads TGTGCCAGCAGTAAACGGGCGGGAGGGCCTGGAGATACGCAGTATTTT. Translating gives CASSKRAGGPGDTQYF. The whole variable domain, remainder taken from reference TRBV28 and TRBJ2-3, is DVKVTQSSRYLVKRTGEKVFLECVQDMDHENMFWYRQDPGLGLRLIYFSYDVKMKEKGDIPEGYSVSREKKERFSLILESASTNQTSMYLCASSKRAGGPGDTQYFGPGTRLTVL.

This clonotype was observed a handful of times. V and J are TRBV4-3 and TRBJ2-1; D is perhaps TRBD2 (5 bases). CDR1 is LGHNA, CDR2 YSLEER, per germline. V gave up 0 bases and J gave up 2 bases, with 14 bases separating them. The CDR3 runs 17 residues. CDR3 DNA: TGCGCCAGCAGCCAAGATCCGAGTGGAGGACCCTACAATGAGCAGTTCTTC. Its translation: CASSQDPSGGPYNEQFF.

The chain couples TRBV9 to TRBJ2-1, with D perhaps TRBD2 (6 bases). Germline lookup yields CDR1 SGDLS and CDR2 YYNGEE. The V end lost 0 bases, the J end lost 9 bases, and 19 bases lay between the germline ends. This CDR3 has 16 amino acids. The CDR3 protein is CASSVASGGDLGEQFF. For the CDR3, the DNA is TGTGCCAGCAGCGTAGCTTCCGGCGGGGATTTGGGTGAGCAGTTCTTC.

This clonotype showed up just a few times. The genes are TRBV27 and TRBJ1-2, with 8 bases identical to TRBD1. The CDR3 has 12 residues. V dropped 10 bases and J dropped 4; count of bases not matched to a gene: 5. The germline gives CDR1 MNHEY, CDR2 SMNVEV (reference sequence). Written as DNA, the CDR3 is TGTGCCACAGGGACAGGAACCTATGGCTACACCTTC. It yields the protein CATGTGTYGYTF.

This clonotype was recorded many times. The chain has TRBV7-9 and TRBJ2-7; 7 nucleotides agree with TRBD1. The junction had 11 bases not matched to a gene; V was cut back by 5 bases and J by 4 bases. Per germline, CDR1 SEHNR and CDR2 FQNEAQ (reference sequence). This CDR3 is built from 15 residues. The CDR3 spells CASSLGQGERYEQYF. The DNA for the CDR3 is TGTGCCAGCAGCCTCGGTCAGGGGGAACGGTACGAGCAGTACTTC.

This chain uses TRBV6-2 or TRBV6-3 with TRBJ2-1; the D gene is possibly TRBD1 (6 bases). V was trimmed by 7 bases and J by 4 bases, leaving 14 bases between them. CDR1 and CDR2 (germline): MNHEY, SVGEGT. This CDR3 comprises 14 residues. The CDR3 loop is CASIPTGGYNEQFF. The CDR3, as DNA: TGTGCCAGCATACCGACAGGAGGATACAATGAGCAGTTCTTC.

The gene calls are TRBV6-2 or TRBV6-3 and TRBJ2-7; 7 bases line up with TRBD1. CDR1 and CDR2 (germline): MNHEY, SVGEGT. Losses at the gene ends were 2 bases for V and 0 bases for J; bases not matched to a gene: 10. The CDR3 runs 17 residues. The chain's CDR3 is CASSYAAGTASSYEQYF. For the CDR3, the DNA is TGTGCCAGCAGTTACGCGGCCGGGACAGCCTCCTCCTACGAGCAGTACTTC.

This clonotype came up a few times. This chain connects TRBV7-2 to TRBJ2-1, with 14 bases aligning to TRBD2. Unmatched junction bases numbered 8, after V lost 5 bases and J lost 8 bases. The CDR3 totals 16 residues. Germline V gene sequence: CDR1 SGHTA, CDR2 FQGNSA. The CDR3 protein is CASSPPGLAGVDEQFF. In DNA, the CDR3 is TGTGCCAGCAGCCCACCGGGACTAGCGGGGGTAGATGAGCAGTTCTTC.

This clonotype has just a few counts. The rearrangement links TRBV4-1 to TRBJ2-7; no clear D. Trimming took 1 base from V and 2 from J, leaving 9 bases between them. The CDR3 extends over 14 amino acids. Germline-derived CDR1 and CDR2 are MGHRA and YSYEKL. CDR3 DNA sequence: TGCGCCAGCAGCCAAGTGGCGACAACCTACGAGCAGTACTTC. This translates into CASSQVATTYEQYF.

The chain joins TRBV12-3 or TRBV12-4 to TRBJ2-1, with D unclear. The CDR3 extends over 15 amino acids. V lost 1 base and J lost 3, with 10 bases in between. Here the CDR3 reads CASSLVRPVYNEQFF. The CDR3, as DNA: TGTGCCAGCAGTTTAGTCCGGCCTGTCTACAATGAGCAGTTCTTC.

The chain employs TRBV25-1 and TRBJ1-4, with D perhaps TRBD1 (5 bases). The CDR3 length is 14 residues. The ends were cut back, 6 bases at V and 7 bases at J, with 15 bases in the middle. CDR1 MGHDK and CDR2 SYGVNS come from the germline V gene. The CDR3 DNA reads TGTGCCAGCAGACCGGGACTAAGTTCTGAAAAACTGTTTTTT. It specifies CASRPGLSSEKLFF.

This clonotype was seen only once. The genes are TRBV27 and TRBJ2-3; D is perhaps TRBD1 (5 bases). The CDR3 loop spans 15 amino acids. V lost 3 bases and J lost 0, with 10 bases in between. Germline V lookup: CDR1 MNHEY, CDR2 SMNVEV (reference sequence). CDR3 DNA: TGTGCCAGCAGTTTCCGTGGGGCCAGCACAGATACGCAGTATTTT. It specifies CASSFRGASTDTQYF.

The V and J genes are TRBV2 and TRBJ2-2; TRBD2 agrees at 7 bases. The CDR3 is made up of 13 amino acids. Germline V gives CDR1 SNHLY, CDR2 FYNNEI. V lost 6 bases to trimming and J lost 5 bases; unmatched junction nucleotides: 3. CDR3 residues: CASSRTRTGELFF. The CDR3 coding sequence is TGTGCCAGCAGCAGGACTAGGACCGGGGAGCTGTTTTTT.